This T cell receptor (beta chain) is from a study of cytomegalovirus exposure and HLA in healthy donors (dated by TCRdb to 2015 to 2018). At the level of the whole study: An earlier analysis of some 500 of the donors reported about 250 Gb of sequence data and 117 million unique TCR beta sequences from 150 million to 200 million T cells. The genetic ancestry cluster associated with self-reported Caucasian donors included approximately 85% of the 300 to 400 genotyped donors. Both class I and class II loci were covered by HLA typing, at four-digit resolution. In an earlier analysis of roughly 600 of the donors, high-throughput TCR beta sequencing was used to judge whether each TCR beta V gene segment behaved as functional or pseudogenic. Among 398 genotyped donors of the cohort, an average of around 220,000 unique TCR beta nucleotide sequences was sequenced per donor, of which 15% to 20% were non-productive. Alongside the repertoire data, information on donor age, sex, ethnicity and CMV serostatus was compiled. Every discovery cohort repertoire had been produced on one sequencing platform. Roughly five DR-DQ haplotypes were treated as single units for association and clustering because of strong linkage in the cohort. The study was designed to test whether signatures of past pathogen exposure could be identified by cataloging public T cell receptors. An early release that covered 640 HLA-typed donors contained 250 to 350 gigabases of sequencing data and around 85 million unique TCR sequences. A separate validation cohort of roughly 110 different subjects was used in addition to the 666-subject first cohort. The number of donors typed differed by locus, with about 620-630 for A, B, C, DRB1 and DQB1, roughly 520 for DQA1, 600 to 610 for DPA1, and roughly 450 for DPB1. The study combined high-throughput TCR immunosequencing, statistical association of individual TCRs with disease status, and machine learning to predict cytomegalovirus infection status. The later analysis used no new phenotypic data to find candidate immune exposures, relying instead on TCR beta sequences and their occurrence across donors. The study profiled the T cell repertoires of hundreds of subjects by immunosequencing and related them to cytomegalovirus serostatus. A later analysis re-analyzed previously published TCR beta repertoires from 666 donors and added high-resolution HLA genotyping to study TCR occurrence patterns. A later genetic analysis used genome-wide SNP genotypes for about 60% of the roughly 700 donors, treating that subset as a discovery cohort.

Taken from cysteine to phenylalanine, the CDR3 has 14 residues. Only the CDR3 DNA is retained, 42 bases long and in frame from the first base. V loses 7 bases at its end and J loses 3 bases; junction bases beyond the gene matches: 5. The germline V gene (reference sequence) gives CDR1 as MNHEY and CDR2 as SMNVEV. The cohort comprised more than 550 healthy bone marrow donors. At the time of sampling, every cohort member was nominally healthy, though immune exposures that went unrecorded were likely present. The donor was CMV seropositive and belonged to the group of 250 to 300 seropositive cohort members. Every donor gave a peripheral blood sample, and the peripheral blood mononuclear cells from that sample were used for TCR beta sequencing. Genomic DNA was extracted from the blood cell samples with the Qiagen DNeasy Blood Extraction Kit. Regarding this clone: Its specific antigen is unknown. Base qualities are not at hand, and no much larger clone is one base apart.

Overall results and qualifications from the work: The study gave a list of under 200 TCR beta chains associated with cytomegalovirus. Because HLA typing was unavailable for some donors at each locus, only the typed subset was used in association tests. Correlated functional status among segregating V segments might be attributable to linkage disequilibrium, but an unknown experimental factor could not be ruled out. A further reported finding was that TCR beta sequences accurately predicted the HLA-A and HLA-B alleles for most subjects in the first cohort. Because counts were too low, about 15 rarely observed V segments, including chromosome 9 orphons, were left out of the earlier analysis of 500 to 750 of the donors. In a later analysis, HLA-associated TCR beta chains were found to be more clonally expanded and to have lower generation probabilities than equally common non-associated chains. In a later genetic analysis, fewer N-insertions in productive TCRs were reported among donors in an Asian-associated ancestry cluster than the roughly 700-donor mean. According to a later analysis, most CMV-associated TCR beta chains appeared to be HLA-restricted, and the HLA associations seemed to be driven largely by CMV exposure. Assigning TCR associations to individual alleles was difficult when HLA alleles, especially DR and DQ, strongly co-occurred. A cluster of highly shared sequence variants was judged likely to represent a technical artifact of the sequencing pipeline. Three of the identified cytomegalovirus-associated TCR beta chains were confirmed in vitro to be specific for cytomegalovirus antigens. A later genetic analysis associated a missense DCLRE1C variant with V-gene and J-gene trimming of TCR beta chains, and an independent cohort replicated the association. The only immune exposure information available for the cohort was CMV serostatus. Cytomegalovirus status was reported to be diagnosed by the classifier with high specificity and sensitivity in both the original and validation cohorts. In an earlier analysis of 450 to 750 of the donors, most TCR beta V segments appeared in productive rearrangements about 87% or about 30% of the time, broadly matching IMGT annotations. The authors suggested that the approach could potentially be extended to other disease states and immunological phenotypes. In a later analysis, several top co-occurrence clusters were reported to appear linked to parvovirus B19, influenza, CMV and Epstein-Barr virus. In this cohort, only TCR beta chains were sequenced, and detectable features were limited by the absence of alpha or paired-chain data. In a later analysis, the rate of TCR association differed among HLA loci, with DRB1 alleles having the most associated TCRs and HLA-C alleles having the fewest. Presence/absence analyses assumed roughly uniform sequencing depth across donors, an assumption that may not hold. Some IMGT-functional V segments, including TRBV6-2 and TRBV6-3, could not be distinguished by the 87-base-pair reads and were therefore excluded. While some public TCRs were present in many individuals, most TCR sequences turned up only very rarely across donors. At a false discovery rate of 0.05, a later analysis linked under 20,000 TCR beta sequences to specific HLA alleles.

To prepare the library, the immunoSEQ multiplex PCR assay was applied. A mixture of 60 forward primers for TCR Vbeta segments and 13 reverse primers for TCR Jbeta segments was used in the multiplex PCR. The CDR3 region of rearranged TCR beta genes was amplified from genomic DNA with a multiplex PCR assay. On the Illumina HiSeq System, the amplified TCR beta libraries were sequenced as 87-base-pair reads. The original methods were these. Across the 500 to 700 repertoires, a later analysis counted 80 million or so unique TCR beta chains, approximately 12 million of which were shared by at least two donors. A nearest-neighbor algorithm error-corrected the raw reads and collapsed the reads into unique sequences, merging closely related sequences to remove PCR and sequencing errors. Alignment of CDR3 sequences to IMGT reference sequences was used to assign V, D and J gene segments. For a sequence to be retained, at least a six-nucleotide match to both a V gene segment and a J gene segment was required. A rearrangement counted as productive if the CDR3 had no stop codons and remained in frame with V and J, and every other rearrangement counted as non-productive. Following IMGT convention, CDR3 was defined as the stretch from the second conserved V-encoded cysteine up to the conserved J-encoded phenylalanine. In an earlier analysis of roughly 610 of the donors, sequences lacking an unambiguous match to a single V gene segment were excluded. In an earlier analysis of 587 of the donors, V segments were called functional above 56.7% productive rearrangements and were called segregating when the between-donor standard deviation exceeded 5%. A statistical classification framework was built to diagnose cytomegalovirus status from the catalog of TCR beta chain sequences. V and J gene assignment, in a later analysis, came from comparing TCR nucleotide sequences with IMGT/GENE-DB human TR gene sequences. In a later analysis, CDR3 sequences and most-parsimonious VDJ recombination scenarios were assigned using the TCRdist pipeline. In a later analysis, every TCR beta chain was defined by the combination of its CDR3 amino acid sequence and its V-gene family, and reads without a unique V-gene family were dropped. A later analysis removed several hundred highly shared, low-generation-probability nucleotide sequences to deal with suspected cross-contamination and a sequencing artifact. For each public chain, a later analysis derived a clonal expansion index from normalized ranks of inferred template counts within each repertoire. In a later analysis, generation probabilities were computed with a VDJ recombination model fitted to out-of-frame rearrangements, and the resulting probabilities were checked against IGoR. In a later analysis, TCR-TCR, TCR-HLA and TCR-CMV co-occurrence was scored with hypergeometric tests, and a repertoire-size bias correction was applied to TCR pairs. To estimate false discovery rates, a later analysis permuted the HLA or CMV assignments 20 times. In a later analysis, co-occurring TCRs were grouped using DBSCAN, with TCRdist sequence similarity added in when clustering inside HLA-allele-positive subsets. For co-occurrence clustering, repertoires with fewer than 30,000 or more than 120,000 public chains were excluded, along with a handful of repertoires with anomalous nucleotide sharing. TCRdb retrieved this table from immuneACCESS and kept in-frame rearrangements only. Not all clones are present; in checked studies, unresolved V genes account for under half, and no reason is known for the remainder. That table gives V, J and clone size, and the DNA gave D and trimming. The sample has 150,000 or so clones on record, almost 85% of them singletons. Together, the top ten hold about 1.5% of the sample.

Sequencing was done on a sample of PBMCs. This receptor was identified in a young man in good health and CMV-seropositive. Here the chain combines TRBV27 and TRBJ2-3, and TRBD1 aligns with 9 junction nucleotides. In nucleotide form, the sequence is TGTGCCAGCACCGGACAGGGGAGGACAGATACGCAGTATTTT. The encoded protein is CASTGQGRTDTQYF.